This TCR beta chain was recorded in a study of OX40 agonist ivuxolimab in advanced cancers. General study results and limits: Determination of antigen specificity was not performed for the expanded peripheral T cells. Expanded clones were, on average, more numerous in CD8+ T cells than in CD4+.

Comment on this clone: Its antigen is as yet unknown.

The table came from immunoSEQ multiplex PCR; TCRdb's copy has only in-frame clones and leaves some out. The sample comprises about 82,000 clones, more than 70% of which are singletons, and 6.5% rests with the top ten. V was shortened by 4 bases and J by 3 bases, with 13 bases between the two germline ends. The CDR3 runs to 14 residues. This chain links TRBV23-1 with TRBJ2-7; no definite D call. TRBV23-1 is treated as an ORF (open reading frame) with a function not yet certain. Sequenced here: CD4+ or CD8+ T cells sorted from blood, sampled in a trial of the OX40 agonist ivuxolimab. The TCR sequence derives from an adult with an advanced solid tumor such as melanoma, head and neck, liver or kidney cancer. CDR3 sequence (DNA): TGCGCCAGCAGTCTAAGAGTGGAGAACTACGAGCAGTACTTC. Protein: CASSLRVENYEQYF.